Listed below are T cell receptor beta chains from one sample, sequenced in a study of human T cells and chemical hapten exposure. TCRdb reanalysed the RACE reads using MiXCR and keeps one entry per CDR3 protein. The sample carries some 90,000 distinct CDR3 sequences, about 10% recorded once. The sequencing here drew on whole blood, taken in connection with sensitization to the hapten diphenylcyclopropenone (DPC). The receptors here all came from a woman in her thirties or forties with alopecia areata. Some clones in this sample may be carry-over from other donors' samples. The CDR3 runs from the conserved cysteine through the conserved F or W. The order of the fields is D gene, J gene, V gene, clone size, CDR3 protein, CDR3 DNA. The D gene is left open where the match is weak. Not all rows give a size; the values are once, few, many and, for expanded clones, a class.

NA	TRBJ1-1	TRBV29-1	few	CSVDVTEAFF	TGCAGCGTCGACGTCACTGAAGCTTTCTTT
NA	TRBJ1-6	TRBV25-1	many	CASSEYHGPAGNSPLHF	TGTGCCAGCAGTGAATATCACGGGCCGGCTGGGAATTCACCCCTCCACTTT
TRBD1	TRBJ2-4	TRBV7-2	NA	CASSSGGQGGNIQYF	TGTGCCAGCAGCTCGGGCGGACAGGGCGGAAACATTCAGTACTTC
NA	TRBJ1-5	TRBV19	NA	CASSTGAQPQHF	TGTGCCAGTAGTACCGGGGCTCAGCCCCAGCATTTT
NA	TRBJ1-5	TRBV9	few	CASSDRGNQPQHF	TGTGCCAGCAGCGATAGGGGCAATCAGCCCCAGCATTTT
NA	TRBJ1-1	TRBV20-1	many	CSAKGPGEKAFF	TGCAGTGCTAAGGGGCCAGGAGAGAAAGCTTTCTTT
TRBD1	TRBJ2-1	TRBV4-1	NA	CASSQDLVTGASDADEQFF	TGCGCCAGCAGCCAAGATCTGGTGACAGGGGCCTCGGACGCGGATGAGCAGTTCTTC
NA	TRBJ1-1	TRBV7-9	many	CASSTSSDRLNTEAFF	TGTGCCAGCAGCACCTCGTCGGACAGACTGAACACTGAAGCTTTCTTT
NA	TRBJ1-5	TRBV12-3/TRBV12-4	NA	CAGGRDGNQPQHF	TGTGCCGGGGGAAGGGACGGCAATCAGCCCCAGCATTTT
NA	TRBJ1-5	TRBV7-2	many	CASTLDGPQHF	TGTGCCAGCACCCTTGACGGGCCCCAGCATTTT
NA	TRBJ1-6	TRBV7-6	few	CASSPDRPRISPLHF	TGTGCCAGCAGCCCCGACAGGCCCCGAATTTCACCCCTCCACTTT
TRBD1	TRBJ2-3	TRBV20-1	many	CSRTGQHTDTQYF	TGCAGCCGGACAGGGCAGCACACAGATACGCAGTATTTT
NA	TRBJ2-1	TRBV6-2/TRBV6-3	NA	CASSPRQKSSYNEQFF	TGTGCCAGCAGTCCTCGACAGAAGAGCTCCTACAATGAGCAGTTCTTC
TRBD2	TRBJ2-1	TRBV5-6	NA	CASSFLSGTNEQFF	TGTGCCAGCAGCTTCCTCAGCGGGACGAATGAGCAGTTCTTC
TRBD1	TRBJ1-1	TRBV4-2	NA	CASSQDQQGTSGAFF	TGTGCCAGCAGCCAAGATCAACAGGGGACTTCTGGGGCTTTCTTT
TRBD2	TRBJ2-1	TRBV4-3	few	CASRPTGGGYNEQFF	TGCGCCAGCAGACCTACCGGCGGGGGCTACAATGAGCAGTTCTTC
NA	TRBJ2-2	TRBV5-4	many	CASSTRPGSDTGELFF	TGTGCCAGCAGCACAAGGCCAGGATCCGACACCGGGGAGCTGTTTTTT
NA	TRBJ2-5	TRBV19	few	CASSPEDGRGTQYF	TGTGCCAGTAGTCCGGAGGACGGAAGAGGGACCCAGTACTTC
NA	TRBJ2-5	TRBV14	NA	CASSAGPSAGRYF	TGTGCCAGCAGCGCCGGACCCTCGGCGGGGAGATACTTC
NA	TRBJ1-4	TRBV12-3/TRBV12-4	few	CASSLDETATNEKLFF	TGTGCCAGCAGCCTGGACGAGACAGCAACTAATGAAAAACTGTTTTTT
TRBD2	TRBJ2-3	TRBV18	NA	CASSTGLAGSTDTQYF	TGTGCCAGCTCAACCGGACTAGCGGGCTCCACAGATACGCAGTATTTT
NA	TRBJ1-1	TRBV10-3	NA	CAMSRGTEAFF	TGTGCCATGTCAAGGGGTACTGAAGCTTTCTTT
NA	TRBJ2-7	TRBV27	many	CASSFGGVTSYEQYF	TGTGCCAGCAGTTTTGGAGGGGTCACCTCCTACGAGCAGTACTTC
NA	TRBJ1-1	TRBV20-1	few	CSAHTTVNTEAFF	TGCAGTGCCCATACGACTGTTAACACTGAAGCTTTCTTT
NA	TRBJ2-4	TRBV29-1	NA	CSVDRDRIQYF	TGCAGCGTTGACAGGGACCGCATTCAGTACTTC
NA	TRBJ2-3	TRBV3-1	few	CASSQDRVASTDTQYF	TGTGCCAGCAGCCAAGATCGGGTAGCAAGCACAGATACGCAGTATTTT
TRBD1	TRBJ2-5	TRBV4-2	NA	CASSRLNRGPQETQYF	TGTGCCAGCAGCCGTCTCAACAGGGGCCCCCAAGAGACCCAGTACTTC
NA	TRBJ2-6	TRBV4-3	few	CASSQVRGANVLTF	TGCGCCAGCAGCCAAGTTCGGGGGGCCAACGTCCTGACTTTC
NA	TRBJ2-5	TRBV11-2	many	CASSPMEETQYF	TGTGCCAGCAGCCCGATGGAAGAGACCCAGTACTTC
NA	TRBJ1-1	TRBV28	few	CASRYGGGGGNTEAFF	TGTGCCAGCAGATACGGAGGAGGGGGGGGAAACACTGAAGCTTTCTTT
NA	TRBJ1-4	TRBV28	many	CASSLGEGRHGEKLFF	TGTGCCAGCAGTTTAGGAGAGGGGCGTCACGGTGAAAAACTGTTTTTT
TRBD1	TRBJ2-7	TRBV27	NA	CASSFAPGQGSYEQYF	TGTGCCAGCAGTTTCGCGCCGGGACAGGGTTCCTACGAGCAGTACTTC
NA	TRBJ1-5	TRBV28	once	CASTLGGGGNQPQHF	TGTGCCAGCACCCTAGGGGGGGGTGGCAATCAGCCCCAGCATTTT
TRBD2	TRBJ2-7	TRBV9	NA	CASSRTSGATYEQYF	TGTGCCAGCAGCAGGACTAGCGGGGCTACCTACGAGCAGTACTTC
NA	TRBJ1-5	TRBV19	NA	CASSVSVDQPQHF	TGTGCCAGTAGTGTTTCAGTGGATCAGCCCCAGCATTTT
TRBD2	TRBJ2-1	TRBV19	few	CASSPQPGLAEYNEQFF	TGTGCCAGTAGTCCTCAGCCGGGACTAGCGGAGTACAATGAGCAGTTCTTC
NA	TRBJ2-7	TRBV10-1	few	CASSESKPGFPEQYF	TGCGCCAGCAGTGAGTCGAAGCCGGGCTTCCCCGAGCAGTACTTC
NA	TRBJ2-2	TRBV11-3	NA	CASSLDRFGELFF	TGTGCCAGCAGCTTAGATCGGTTCGGGGAGCTGTTTTTT
NA	TRBJ2-1	TRBV11-2	NA	CASSSDPAPGNEQFF	TGTGCCAGCAGCTCCGACCCAGCTCCGGGCAATGAGCAGTTCTTC
NA	TRBJ2-3	TRBV11-2	NA	CASSPRGSNTQYF	TGTGCCAGCAGCCCGAGGGGTTCAAATACGCAGTATTTT
TRBD1	TRBJ1-2	TRBV13	NA	CASSLRTGNGYTF	TGTGCCAGCAGCTTAAGGACAGGGAATGGCTACACCTTC
TRBD1	TRBJ1-5	TRBV7-2	NA	CASSPTGGAGNQPQHF	TGTGCCAGCAGTCCCACAGGGGGCGCGGGGAATCAGCCCCAGCATTTT
NA	TRBJ2-7	TRBV6-2/TRBV6-3	NA	CASSHPNPHEQYF	TGTGCCAGCAGTCACCCGAATCCCCACGAGCAGTACTTC
TRBD1	TRBJ1-3	TRBV20-1	NA	CSALRQGTENTIYF	TGCAGTGCTCTAAGACAGGGGACTGAAAACACCATATATTTT
TRBD1	TRBJ1-2	TRBV7-9	many	CASSLGVRGKVGYTF	TGTGCCAGCAGCTTAGGAGTCAGGGGGAAGGTTGGCTACACCTTC